These 16 T cell receptor beta chains were sequenced from one sample in a study of T cells in tuberculosis. Assay used: immunoSEQ multiplex PCR; TCRdb lists only in-frame clones, some missing. The table has 25,000 to 35,000 clones, approximately 93% seen once. Sequences were obtained from PBMCs. The source of these receptors is a donor aged 10-29 years with latent tuberculosis or without tuberculosis infection.

The rearrangement links TRBV7-2 to TRBJ2-2; tentatively, D is TRBD2 (5 bases). The CDR3 covers 16 residues. The germline V and J ends were trimmed by 1 base and 7 bases, with 16 bases remaining between them. CDR1 and CDR2 from the germline V gene are SGHTA and FQGNSA. CDR3 protein: CASSLVSARGSGELFF. CDR3 DNA: TGTGCCAGCAGCTTAGTTTCGGCGCGAGGGAGCGGGGAGCTGTTTTTT.

This chain uses TRBV28 with TRBJ2-3, with TRBD2 matching 16 bases. This CDR3 is built from 19 residues. V trimming: 5 bases; J trimming: 1 base; junction bases outside the gene matches: 9. Germline CDR1 is MDHEN and CDR2 is SYDVKM. The CDR3 reads CASSPPPGLAGGGTDTQYF. The CDR3, as DNA: TGTGCCAGCAGTCCCCCGCCGGGACTAGCGGGAGGGGGCACAGATACGCAGTATTTT.

The rearrangement uses TRBV6-5 and TRBJ1-2, with D hard to call. The V gene lost 5 bases and the J gene lost 4 bases, with 11 bases spanning the gap. The germline V gene has CDR1 MNHEY and CDR2 SVGAGI. This CDR3 region has 13 residues. The CDR3 region is CASSPLPVYGYTF. CDR3 DNA: TGTGCCAGCAGTCCCTTGCCGGTCTATGGCTACACCTTC.

The rearrangement links TRBV30 to TRBJ1-1; tentatively, D is TRBD1 (6 bases). The V end was cut by 5 bases, the J end by 5 bases, with 18 bases between. CDR1 is GTSNPN and CDR2 is SVGIG in the germline V gene (reference sequence). CDR3 length equals 14 residues. CDR3 region: CAWEFGRGTTEAFF. For the CDR3, the DNA is TGTGCCTGGGAGTTCGGCAGGGGAACAACTGAAGCTTTCTTT.

V is TRBV10-3 and J is TRBJ1-1, with a tentative D call TRBD1 (5 bases). Per germline, CDR1 ENHRY and CDR2 SYGVKD. The germline V and J ends were trimmed by 2 bases and 4 bases, with 8 bases remaining between them. This CDR3 region has 13 residues. CDR3 nucleotide sequence: TGTGCCATCAGTGAGGTGGGGGGCACTGAAGCTTTCTTT. Its translation is CAISEVGGTEAFF.

The V call is TRBV9, the J call TRBJ2-3; 14 nucleotides line up with TRBD2. Germline values: CDR1 SGDLS, CDR2 YYNGEE. V shed 3 bases and J 3 bases; nucleotides not matched to a gene: 3. The CDR3 sequence is 16 residues long. The CDR3 protein is CASSATSGGGTDTQYF. DNA for the CDR3: TGTGCCAGCAGCGCGACTAGCGGGGGGGGGACAGATACGCAGTATTTT. Full variable domain (remainder filled in from reference TRBV9 and TRBJ2-3): DSGVTQTPKHLITATGQRVTLRCSPRSGDLSVYWYQQSLDQGLQFLIQYYNGEERAKGNILERFSAQQFPDLHSELNLSSLELGDSALYFCASSATSGGGTDTQYFGPGTRLTVL.

Written as DNA, the CDR3 is TGTGCAAGTCGCTTAGAAGCGGGACGGCTCCAAGAGACCCAGTACTTC. Encoded protein: CASRLEAGRLQETQYF. The chain recombines TRBV12-2 with TRBJ2-5; the table calls TRBD2, which could not be checked here. TRBV12-2 is a pseudogene locus. CDR3 length: 16 amino acids.

This clone was seen just once. The chain carries TRBV13 and TRBJ2-7, with D perhaps matching TRBD2 (6 bases). Germline V gene sequence: CDR1 PRHDT, CDR2 FYEKMQ (reference sequence). This CDR3 has 15 amino acids. V gave up 3 bases and J gave up 5 bases, with 17 bases separating them. The CDR3 loop reads CASSFSTRNLDEQYF. The CDR3 nucleotides are TGTGCCAGCAGCTTTTCGACTAGAAATCTCGACGAGCAGTACTTC.

The chain employs TRBV19 and TRBJ1-2; 7 bases are a match to TRBD1. CDR1 is LNHDA, CDR2 SQIVND, per germline (reference sequence). Unmatched junction bases numbered 14, after V lost 4 bases and J lost 0 bases. The CDR3 is 18 residues long. CDR3 sequence reads: CASSNVGGTEVTNYGYTF. DNA of the CDR3: TGTGCCAGTAGTAATGTTGGCGGGACAGAAGTAACTAACTATGGCTACACCTTC.

This chain links TRBV5-1 with TRBJ2-3; TRBD2 agrees at 10 bases. Trimming took 0 bases from V and 3 from J; bases not matched to a gene: 10. The CDR3 is 18 amino acids. Per germline, CDR1 SGHRS and CDR2 YFSETQ. CDR3 in amino acids: CASSLAGWRAGGTDTQYF. The DNA of the CDR3 is TGCGCCAGCAGCTTGGCCGGTTGGCGAGCGGGAGGGACAGATACGCAGTATTTT.

The CDR3 loop is CASGQHGTSGRAVTRPSYEQYF. The CDR3 DNA follows: TGTGCTAGTGGCCAACACGGGACTAGCGGGAGGGCCGTAACGAGACCATCCTACGAGCAGTACTTC. The chain joins TRBV12-5 to TRBJ2-7; 16 bases fit TRBD2. The CDR3 has 22 amino acids. Trimming at V came to 6 bases and at J to 1 base, leaving 21 bases not matched to a gene. The germline V gene has CDR1 LGHNT and CDR2 FRNRAP.

V usage is TRBV27 and J usage is TRBJ1-2; 10 bases match TRBD1. CDR3 length: 14 amino acids. Germline V CDR1 and CDR2: MNHEY, SMNVEV (reference sequence). With 5 bases clipped from V and 4 bases from J, the junction kept 4 bases outside the gene matches. As DNA, the CDR3 is TGTGCCAGCAGTCAAGGGACAGGGGTCTATGGCTACACCTTC. Encoded protein: CASSQGTGVYGYTF.

Here the CDR3 DNA reads TGCGCCAGCAGCCAAGAGTGGCTAGCGGGAGAGCTCCAAGAGACCCAGTACTTC. It is translated as CASSQEWLAGELQETQYF. This chain joins TRBV4-1 and TRBJ2-5, with 10 bases identical to TRBD2. J was trimmed by 1 base and V by 0 bases; bases with no gene match: 8. Per the germline V gene, CDR1 is MGHRA and CDR2 is YSYEKL. The CDR3 has 18 residues.

The rearrangement uses TRBV10-1 and TRBJ2-3; D is unresolved. Germline V CDR1 and CDR2: WNHNN, SYGVQD (reference sequence). The CDR3 spans 13 residues. V lost 3 bases to trimming and J lost 4 bases, with 8 bases between them. In DNA, the CDR3 is TGCGCCAGCAGTGACCCCCTGTCAGATACGCAGTATTTT. Translation gives CASSDPLSDTQYF.

The chain carries TRBV11-2 and TRBJ1-5, with D perhaps matching TRBD1 (5 bases). V lost 0 bases and J 6 bases, leaving 9 bases between the germline ends. The CDR3 loop spans 14 amino acids. The germline CDR1 and CDR2 sequences are SGHAT and FQNNGV. DNA of the CDR3: TGTGCCAGCAGCTTAGATCAGGGATTTCAGCCCCAGCATTTT. Translation: CASSLDQGFQPQHF.

This clone was recorded once. The chain is built from TRBV18 and TRBJ1-5; D is unresolved. Germline V CDR1 and CDR2: KGHSH, LQKENI. Trimming removed 6 bases from V and 5 bases from J, with 14 bases in between. The CDR3 extends over 14 amino acids. CDR3 protein: CASSHGLADQPQHF. CDR3 coding DNA: TGTGCCAGCTCTCATGGACTGGCGGATCAGCCCCAGCATTTT.